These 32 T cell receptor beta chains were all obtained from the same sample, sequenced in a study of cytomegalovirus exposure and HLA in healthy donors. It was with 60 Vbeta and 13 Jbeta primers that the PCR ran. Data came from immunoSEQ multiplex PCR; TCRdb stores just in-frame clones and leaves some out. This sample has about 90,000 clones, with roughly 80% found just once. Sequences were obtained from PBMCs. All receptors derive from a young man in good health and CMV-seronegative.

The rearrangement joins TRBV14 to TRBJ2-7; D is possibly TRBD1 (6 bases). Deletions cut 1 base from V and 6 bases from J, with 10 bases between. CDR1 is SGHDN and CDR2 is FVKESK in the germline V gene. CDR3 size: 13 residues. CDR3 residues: CASSQATGSEQYF. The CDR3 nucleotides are TGTGCCAGCAGCCAAGCCACAGGGAGCGAGCAGTACTTC.

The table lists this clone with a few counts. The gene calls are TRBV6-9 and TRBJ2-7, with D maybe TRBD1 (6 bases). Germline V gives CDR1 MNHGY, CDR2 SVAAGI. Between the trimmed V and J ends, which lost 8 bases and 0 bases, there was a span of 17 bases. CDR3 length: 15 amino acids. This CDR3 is CASHPLGQSSYEQYF. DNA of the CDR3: TGTGCCAGCCATCCCCTAGGACAGAGCTCCTACGAGCAGTACTTC.

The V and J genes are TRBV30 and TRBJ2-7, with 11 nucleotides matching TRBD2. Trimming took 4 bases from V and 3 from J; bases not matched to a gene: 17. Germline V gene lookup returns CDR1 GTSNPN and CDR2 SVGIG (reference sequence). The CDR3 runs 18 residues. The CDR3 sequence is CAWMGRASGRRADYEQYF. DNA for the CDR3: TGTGCCTGGATGGGTAGGGCTAGCGGGAGGCGGGCTGACTACGAGCAGTACTTC.

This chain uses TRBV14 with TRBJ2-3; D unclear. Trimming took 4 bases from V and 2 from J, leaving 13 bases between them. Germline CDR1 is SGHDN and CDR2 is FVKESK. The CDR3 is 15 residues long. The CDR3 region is CASSPVYPLTDTQYF. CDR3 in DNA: TGTGCCAGCAGCCCGGTCTACCCCCTCACAGATACGCAGTATTTT. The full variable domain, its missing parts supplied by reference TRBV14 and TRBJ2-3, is EAGVTQFPSHSVIEKGQTVTLRCDPISGHDNLYWYRRVMGKEIKFLLHFVKESKQDESGMPNNRFLAERTGGTYSTLKVQPAELEDSGVYFCASSPVYPLTDTQYFGPGTRLTVL.

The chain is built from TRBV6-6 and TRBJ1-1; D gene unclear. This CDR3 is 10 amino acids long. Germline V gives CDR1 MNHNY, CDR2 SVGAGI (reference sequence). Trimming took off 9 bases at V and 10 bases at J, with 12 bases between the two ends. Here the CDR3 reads CASLGRGAFF. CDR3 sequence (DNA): TGTGCCAGTTTAGGGCGGGGAGCTTTCTTT.

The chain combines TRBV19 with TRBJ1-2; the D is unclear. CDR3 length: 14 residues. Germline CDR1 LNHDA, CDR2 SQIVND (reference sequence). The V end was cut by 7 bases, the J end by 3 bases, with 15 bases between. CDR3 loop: CASKEGRRDYGYTF. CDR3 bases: TGTGCCAGTAAGGAAGGGAGGAGAGACTATGGCTACACCTTC.

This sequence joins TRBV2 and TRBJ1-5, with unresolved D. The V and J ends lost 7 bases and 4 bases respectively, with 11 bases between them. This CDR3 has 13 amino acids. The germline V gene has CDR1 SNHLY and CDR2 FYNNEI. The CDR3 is CASMGGRNQPQHF. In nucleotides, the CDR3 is TGTGCCAGCATGGGAGGAAGGAATCAGCCCCAGCATTTT.

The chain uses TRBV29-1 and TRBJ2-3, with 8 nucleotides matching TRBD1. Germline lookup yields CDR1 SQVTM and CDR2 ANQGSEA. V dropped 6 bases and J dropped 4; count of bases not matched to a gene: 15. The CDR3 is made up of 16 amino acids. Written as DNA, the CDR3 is TGCAGCGTCCGCGGACAGGGAAGGGTAGTTTCAGATACGCAGTATTTT. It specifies CSVRGQGRVVSDTQYF.

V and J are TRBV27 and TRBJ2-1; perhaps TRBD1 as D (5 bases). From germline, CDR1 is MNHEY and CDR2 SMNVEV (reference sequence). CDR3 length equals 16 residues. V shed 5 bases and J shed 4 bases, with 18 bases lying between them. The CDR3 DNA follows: TGTGCCAGCAGTGGTAAGGGGCCAGGGTGGTACAATGAGCAGTTCTTC. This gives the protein CASSGKGPGWYNEQFF.

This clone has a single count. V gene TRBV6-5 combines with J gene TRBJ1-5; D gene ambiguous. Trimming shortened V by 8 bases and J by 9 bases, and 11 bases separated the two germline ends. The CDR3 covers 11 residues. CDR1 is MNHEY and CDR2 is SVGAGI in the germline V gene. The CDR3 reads CASCVSRPQHF. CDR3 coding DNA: TGTGCCAGCTGCGTATCACGGCCCCAGCATTTT.

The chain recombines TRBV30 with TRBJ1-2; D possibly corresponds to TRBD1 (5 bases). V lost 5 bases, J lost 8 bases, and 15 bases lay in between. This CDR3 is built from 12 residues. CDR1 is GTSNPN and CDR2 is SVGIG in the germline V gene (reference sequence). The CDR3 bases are TGTGCCTGGGCCCATTGGGGCGACGGCTACACCTTC. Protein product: CAWAHWGDGYTF.

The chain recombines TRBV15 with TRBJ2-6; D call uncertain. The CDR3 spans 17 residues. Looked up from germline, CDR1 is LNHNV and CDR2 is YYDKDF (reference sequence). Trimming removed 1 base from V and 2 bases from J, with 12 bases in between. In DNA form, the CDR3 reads TGTGCCACCAGCAGAGTCTATCCCCGGGCTGGGGCCAACGTCCTGACTTTC. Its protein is CATSRVYPRAGANVLTF.

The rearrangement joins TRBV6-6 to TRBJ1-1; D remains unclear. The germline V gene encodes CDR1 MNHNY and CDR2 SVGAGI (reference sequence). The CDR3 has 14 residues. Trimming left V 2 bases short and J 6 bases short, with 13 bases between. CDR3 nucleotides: TGTGCCAGCAGTTACCCCCAGCGGAAATCTGAAGCTTTCTTT. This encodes CASSYPQRKSEAFF.

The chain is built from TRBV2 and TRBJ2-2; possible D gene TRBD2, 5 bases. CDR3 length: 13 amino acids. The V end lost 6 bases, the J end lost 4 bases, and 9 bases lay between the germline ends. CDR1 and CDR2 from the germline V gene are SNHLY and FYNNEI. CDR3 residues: CASRTSGTGELFF. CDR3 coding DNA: TGTGCCAGCAGGACAAGCGGCACCGGGGAGCTGTTTTTT. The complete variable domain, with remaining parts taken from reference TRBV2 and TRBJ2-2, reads EPEVTQTPSHQVTQMGQEVILRCVPISNHLYFYWYRQILGQKVEFLVSFYNNEISEKSEIFDDQFSVERPDGSNFTLKIRSTKLEDSAMYFCASRTSGTGELFFGEGSRLTVL.

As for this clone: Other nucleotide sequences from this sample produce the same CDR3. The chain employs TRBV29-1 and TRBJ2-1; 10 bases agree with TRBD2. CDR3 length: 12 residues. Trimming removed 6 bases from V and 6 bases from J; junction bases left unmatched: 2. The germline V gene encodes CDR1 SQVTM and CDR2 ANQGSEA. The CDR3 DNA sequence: TGCAGCGTCGGACTAGCGGCCAATGAGCAGTTCTTC. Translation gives CSVGLAANEQFF.

The CDR3 DNA reads as TGTGCCAGCGGGGGGGACTACGAGCAGTACTTC. Its protein is CASGGDYEQYF. The V and J genes are TRBV9 and TRBJ2-7; 7 bases line up with TRBD2. The ends lost 7 bases at V and 3 bases at J; junction bases unmatched: 1. The CDR3 totals 11 residues. The germline V gene encodes CDR1 SGDLS and CDR2 YYNGEE.

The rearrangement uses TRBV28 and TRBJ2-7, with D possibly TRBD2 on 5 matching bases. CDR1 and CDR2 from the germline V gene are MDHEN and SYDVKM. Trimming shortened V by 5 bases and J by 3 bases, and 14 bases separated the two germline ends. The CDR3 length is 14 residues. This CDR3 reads CASSPPGKNYEQYF. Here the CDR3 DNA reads TGTGCCAGCAGTCCCCCGGGGAAAAACTACGAGCAGTACTTC.

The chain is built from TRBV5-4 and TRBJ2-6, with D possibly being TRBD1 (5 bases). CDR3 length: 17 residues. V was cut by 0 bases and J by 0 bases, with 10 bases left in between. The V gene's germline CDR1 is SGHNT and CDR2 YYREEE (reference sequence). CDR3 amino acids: CASSLAQVYSGANVLTF. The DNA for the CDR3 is TGTGCCAGCAGCTTGGCACAGGTCTACTCTGGGGCCAACGTCCTGACTTTC.

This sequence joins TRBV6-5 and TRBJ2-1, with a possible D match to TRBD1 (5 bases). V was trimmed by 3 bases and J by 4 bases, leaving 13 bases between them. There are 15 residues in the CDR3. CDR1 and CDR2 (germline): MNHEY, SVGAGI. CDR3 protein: CASSYQGLNYNEQFF. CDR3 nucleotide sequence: TGTGCCAGCAGTTATCAGGGTCTCAATTACAATGAGCAGTTCTTC.

CDR3 loop: CASSFQVSANYGYTF. In DNA, the CDR3 is TGCGCCAGCAGCTTTCAGGTTTCGGCGAACTATGGCTACACCTTC. The V gene is TRBV5-1, the J gene TRBJ1-2, with unresolved D. The V and J ends lost 2 bases and 2 bases respectively, with 13 bases between them. CDR1 and CDR2 from the germline V gene are SGHRS and YFSETQ. The CDR3 has 15 amino acids.

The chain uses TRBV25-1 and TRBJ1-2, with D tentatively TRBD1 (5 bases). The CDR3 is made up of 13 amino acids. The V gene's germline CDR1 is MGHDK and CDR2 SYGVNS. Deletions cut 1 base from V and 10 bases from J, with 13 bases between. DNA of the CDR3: TGTGCCAGCAGTGAATGGGCAGGGACTGCCTACACCTTC. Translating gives CASSEWAGTAYTF.

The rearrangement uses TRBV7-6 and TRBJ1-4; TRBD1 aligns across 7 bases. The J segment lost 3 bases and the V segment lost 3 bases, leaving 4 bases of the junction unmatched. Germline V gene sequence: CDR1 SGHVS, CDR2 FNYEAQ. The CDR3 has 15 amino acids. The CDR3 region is CASSLNRGANEKLFF. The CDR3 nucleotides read TGTGCCAGCAGCTTGAACAGGGGCGCTAATGAAAAACTGTTTTTT.

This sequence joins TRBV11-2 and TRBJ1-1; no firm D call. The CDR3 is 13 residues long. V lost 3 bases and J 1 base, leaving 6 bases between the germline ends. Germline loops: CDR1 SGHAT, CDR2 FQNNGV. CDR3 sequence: CASSLAGNTEAFF. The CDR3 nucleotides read TGTGCCAGCAGCTTGGCAGGGAACACTGAAGCTTTCTTT.

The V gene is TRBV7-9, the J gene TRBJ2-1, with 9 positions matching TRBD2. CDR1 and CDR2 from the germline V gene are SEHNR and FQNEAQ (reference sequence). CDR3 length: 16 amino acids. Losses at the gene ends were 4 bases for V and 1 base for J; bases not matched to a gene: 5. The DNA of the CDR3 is TGTGCCAGCAGCTCCAAGACTAGCGGATCCTACAATGAGCAGTTCTTC. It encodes CASSSKTSGSYNEQFF.

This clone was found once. The DNA of the CDR3 is TGCAGCGTTGAAGATCGGGGGCGGCGAGGACAGGGTGGTGTGAACACTGAAGCTTTCTTT. Translating gives CSVEDRGRRGQGGVNTEAFF. The rearrangement uses TRBV29-1 and TRBJ1-1, with 8 bases lining up with TRBD1. The trim removed 0 bases at V and 0 bases at J, leaving 18 bases unmatched. The CDR3 is 20 amino acids. The V gene's germline CDR1 is SQVTM and CDR2 ANQGSEA.

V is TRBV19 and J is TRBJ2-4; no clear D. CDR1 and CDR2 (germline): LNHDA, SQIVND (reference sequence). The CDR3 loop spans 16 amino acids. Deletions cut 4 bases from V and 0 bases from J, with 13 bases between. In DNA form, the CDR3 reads TGTGCCAGTAGTAGTTTACAGCAACTAGCCAAAAACATTCAGTACTTC. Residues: CASSSLQQLAKNIQYF.

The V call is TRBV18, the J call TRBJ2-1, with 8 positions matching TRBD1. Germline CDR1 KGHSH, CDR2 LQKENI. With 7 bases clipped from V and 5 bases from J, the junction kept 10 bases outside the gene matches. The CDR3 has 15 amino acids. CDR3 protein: CASLSGGKGHNEQFF. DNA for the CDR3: TGTGCCAGCTTGTCAGGGGGCAAAGGACACAATGAGCAGTTCTTC.

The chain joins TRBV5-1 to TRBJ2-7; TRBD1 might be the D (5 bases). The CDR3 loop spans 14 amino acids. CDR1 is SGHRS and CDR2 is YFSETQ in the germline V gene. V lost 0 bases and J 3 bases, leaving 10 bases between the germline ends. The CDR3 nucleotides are TGCGCCAGCAGCTTGGTACCTCAGGGCTACGAGCAGTACTTC. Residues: CASSLVPQGYEQYF.

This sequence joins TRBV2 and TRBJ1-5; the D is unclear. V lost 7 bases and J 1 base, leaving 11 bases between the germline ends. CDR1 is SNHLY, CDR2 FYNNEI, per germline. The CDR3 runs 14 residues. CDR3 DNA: TGTGCCAGCACATCCACGGGGAGCAATCAGCCCCAGCATTTT. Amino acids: CASTSTGSNQPQHF. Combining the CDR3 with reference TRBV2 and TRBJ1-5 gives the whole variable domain EPEVTQTPSHQVTQMGQEVILRCVPISNHLYFYWYRQILGQKVEFLVSFYNNEISEKSEIFDDQFSVERPDGSNFTLKIRSTKLEDSAMYFCASTSTGSNQPQHFGDGTRLSIL.

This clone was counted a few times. The CDR3 spells CSVVGGEGYTF. The DNA for the CDR3 is TGCAGCGTTGTTGGAGGGGAGGGCTACACCTTC. V usage is TRBV29-1 and J usage is TRBJ1-2; maybe TRBD1 (5 bases). The CDR3 loop spans 11 amino acids. The germline gives CDR1 SQVTM, CDR2 ANQGSEA. V was clipped by 4 bases and J by 8 bases, with 11 bases between them.

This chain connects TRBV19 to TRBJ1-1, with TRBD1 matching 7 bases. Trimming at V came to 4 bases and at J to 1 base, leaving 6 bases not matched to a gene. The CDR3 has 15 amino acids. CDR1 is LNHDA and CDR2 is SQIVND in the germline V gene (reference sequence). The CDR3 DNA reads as TGTGCCAGTAGTACCACCGGGACAGCGAACACTGAAGCTTTCTTT. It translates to CASSTTGTANTEAFF.

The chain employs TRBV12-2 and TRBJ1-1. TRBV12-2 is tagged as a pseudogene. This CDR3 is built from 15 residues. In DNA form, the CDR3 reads TGTGCAAGTCGCTCACCGCAACGGGTGAACACTGAAGCTTTCTTT. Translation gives CASRSPQRVNTEAFF.